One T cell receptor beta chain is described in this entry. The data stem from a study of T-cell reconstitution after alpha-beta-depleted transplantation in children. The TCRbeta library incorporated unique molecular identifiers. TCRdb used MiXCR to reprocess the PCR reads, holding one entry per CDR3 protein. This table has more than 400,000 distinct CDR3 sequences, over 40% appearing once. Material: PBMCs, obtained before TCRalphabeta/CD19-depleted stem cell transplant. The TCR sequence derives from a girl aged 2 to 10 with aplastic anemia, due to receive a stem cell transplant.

CDR3 amino acids: CASSLLAGGQEQFF. CDR3 nucleotides: TGTGCCAGCAGCTTACTAGCGGGAGGGCAGGAGCAGTTCTTC. The rearrangement joins TRBV7-3 to TRBJ2-1; 12 bases match TRBD2. J gave up 10 bases and V 2 bases, and 3 bases lay outside the gene matches. The CDR3 extends over 14 amino acids. Germline V gives CDR1 SGHTA, CDR2 FQGTGA.